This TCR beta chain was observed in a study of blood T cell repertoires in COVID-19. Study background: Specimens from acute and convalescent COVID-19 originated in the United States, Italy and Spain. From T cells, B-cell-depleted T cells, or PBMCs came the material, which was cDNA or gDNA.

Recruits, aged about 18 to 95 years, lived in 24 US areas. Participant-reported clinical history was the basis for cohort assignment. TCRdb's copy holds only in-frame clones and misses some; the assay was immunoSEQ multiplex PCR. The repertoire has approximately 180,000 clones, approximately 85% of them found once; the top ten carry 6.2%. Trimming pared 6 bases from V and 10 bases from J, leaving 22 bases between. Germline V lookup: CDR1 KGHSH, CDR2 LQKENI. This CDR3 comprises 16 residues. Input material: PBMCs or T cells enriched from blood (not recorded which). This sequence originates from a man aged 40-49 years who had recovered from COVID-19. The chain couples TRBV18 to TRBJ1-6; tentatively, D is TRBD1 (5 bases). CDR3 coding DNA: TGTGCCAGCTCTACCCCGGACACCAAAGTGCCCTCACCCCTCCACTTT. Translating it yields CASSTPDTKVPSPLHF.